The rows below give T cell receptor beta chains drawn from one sample of a study of regulatory T cells in long-lasting Graves disease. MiXCR, run by TCRdb on the multiplex PCR reads, gives a single entry per CDR3 protein. The data contain 300,000 to 400,000 distinct CDR3 sequences, approximately 16% of them seen just once; the ten biggest clones take up 30%. A further study also used this sample, focusing on T cells in Graves' hyperthyroidism and ophthalmopathy.

The sequences come from peripheral blood mononuclear cells (PBMCs), collected at new diagnosis, from a patient treated with antithyroid drugs. The origin of the receptors is a man aged 35 to 55 with Graves disease. CDR3s include the opening cysteine and the closing phenylalanine or tryptophan. D genes are given only for firm matches. The listing skips clone size in some rows; elsewhere it reads once, few, many or a size class.

V	size	J	D	CDR3	DNA
TRBV5-1	many	TRBJ2-3	-	CASKTVSDTDTQYF	TGCGCCAGCAAAACGGTCAGCGACACAGATACGCAGTATTTT
TRBV20-1	-	TRBJ2-5	TRBD2	CSARVAGIQETQYF	TGCAGTGCCCGGGTAGCGGGGATCCAAGAGACCCAGTACTTC
TRBV20-1	many	TRBJ2-7	-	CSARRQNYEQYF	TGCAGTGCTAGGCGACAGAATTACGAGCAGTACTTC
TRBV11-3	many	TRBJ2-7	-	CASSRDEGSEQYF	TGTGCCAGCAGCAGGGACGAGGGGAGTGAGCAGTACTTC
TRBV5-5	many	TRBJ1-2	TRBD1	CASSPSGQGASGYTF	TGTGCCAGCAGCCCCTCGGGACAGGGGGCTTCTGGCTACACCTTC
TRBV28	many	TRBJ1-5	-	CASSPSLQGPTSNQPQHF	TGTGCCAGCAGTCCGAGCTTACAGGGTCCTACAAGCAATCAGCCCCAGCATTTT
TRBV6-1	many	TRBJ1-5	TRBD1	CASRGTGGGDQPQHF	TGTGCCAGCAGGGGGACAGGCGGAGGAGATCAGCCCCAGCATTTT
TRBV12-3/TRBV12-4	-	TRBJ1-4	-	CASSLSPRDWLFF	TGTGCCAGCAGTTTGAGCCCACGAGATTGGCTGTTTTTT
TRBV24-1	many	TRBJ2-2	TRBD1	CATSEPTGFRTGELFF	TGTGCCACCAGTGAACCGACAGGGTTTCGGACCGGGGAGCTGTTTTTT
TRBV20-1	few	TRBJ2-7	-	CSARDRRGQGYEQYF	TGCAGTGCTAGGGACCGGCGGGGGCAGGGATACGAGCAGTACTTC
TRBV12-3/TRBV12-4	few	TRBJ2-7	TRBD1	CASRDRGHYEQYF	TGTGCCTCCCGGGACAGGGGCCACTACGAGCAGTACTTC
TRBV3-1	many	TRBJ1-1	-	CASSGTLWNTEAFF	TGTGCCAGCAGCGGAACTTTATGGAACACTGAAGCTTTCTTT
TRBV5-1	-	TRBJ2-3	-	CASGLGGRIADTQYF	TGCGCCAGCGGGCTGGGGGGGCGCATAGCAGATACGCAGTATTTT
TRBV3-1	-	TRBJ1-5	-	CASSQGSIRSQPQHF	TGTGCCAGCAGCCAAGGCAGCATCCGGAGTCAGCCCCAGCATTTT
TRBV6-1	many	TRBJ2-1	TRBD2	CAIGWRGASYNEQFF	TGTGCCATCGGGTGGCGGGGGGCCTCCTACAATGAGCAGTTCTTC
TRBV12-3/TRBV12-4	many	TRBJ1-3	TRBD1	CAIRPGQGWNTIYF	TGTGCCATCAGACCGGGACAGGGGTGGAACACCATATATTTT
TRBV6-5	many	TRBJ2-1	TRBD2	CASSFTRLAGDSYNEQFF	TGTGCCAGCAGTTTCACCCGACTAGCGGGGGACTCCTACAATGAGCAGTTCTTC
TRBV30	-	TRBJ2-2	TRBD2	CAWSVLKLGLAGGRSGELFF	TGTGCCTGGAGTGTATTGAAGTTGGGACTAGCGGGGGGGCGATCCGGGGAGCTGTTTTTT
TRBV2	-	TRBJ2-5	-	CASGGGGTQYF	TGTGCCAGCGGGGGCGGGGGGACCCAGTACTTC
TRBV6-1	few	TRBJ1-2	-	CASSLYGYTF	TGTGCCAGCAGTCTATATGGCTACACCTTC
TRBV27	-	TRBJ2-3	-	CASSQAADTQYF	TGTGCCAGCAGTCAGGCCGCAGATACGCAGTATTTT
TRBV30	many	TRBJ1-4	-	CAWTWRGFRTNEKLFF	TGTGCCTGGACCTGGAGGGGCTTTCGTACTAATGAAAAACTGTTTTTT
TRBV6-2/TRBV6-3	-	TRBJ1-5	-	CASSEASLNSQPQHF	TGTGCCAGCAGTGAAGCGTCGCTAAATAGTCAGCCCCAGCATTTT
TRBV11-1	many	TRBJ1-5	-	CASSLERNQPQHF	TGTGCCAGCAGCTTAGAACGGAATCAGCCCCAGCATTTT
TRBV28	-	TRBJ1-1	-	CASSLGGGGGNTEAFF	TGTGCCAGCAGTTTAGGGGGGGGGGGCGGGAACACTGAAGCTTTCTTT
TRBV5-1	many	TRBJ1-5	-	CASSLEGQPQHF	TGCGCCAGCAGCTTGGAGGGTCAGCCCCAGCATTTT